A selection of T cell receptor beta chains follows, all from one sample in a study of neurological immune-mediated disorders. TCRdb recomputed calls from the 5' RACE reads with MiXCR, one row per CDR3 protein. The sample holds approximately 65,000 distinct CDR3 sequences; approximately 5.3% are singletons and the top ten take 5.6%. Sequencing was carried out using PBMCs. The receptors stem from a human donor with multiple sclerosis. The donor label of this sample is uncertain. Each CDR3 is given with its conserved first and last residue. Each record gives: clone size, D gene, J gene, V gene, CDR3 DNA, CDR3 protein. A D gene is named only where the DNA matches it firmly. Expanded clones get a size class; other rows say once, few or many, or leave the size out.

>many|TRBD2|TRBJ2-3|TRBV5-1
TGCGCCAGCAGCTTCGGCCTAGCGGGGGCAGATACGCAGTATTTT
CASSFGLAGADTQYF
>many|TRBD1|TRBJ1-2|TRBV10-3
TGTGCCAACCGGGACAGCCTTGACTATGGCTACACCTTC
CANRDSLDYGYTF
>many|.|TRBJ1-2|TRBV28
TGTGCCAGCAGTGAGGACAGATATGGCTACACCTTC
CASSEDRYGYTF
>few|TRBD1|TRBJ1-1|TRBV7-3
TGTGCCAGCAGCCTAGGGGGACAGGGAGACACTGAAGCTTTCTTT
CASSLGGQGDTEAFF
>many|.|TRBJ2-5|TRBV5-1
TGCGCCAGCAGCTTACAGGGCAGGGAGACCCAGTACTTC
CASSLQGRETQYF
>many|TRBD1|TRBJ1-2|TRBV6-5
TGTGCCAGCAGTGCACAGGGGGCTCTGTACTATGGCTACACCTTC
CASSAQGALYYGYTF
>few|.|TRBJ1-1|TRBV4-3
TGCGCCAGCAGCCAAGATGGGTGGTTCTTGGAGGAAGCTTTCTTT
CASSQDGWFLEEAFF
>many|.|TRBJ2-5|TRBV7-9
TGTGCCAGCAGCTTAGGTTGGAGGGAGACCCAGTACTTC
CASSLGWRETQYF
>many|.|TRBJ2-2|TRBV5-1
TGCGCCAGCAGCATTCCGACAGACACCGGGGAGCTGTTTTTT
CASSIPTDTGELFF
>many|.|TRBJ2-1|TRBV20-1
TGCAGTGCCCAAAAGGGGGGTTATGAGCAGTTCTTC
CSAQKGGYEQFF
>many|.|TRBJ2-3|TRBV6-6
TGTGCCAGCAGTGGGGGGGGACAGGCACCTACTAGCACAGATACGCAGTATTTT
CASSGGGQAPTSTDTQYF
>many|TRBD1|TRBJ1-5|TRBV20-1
TGCAGTGCTCTAGGGACAGGGGATCAGCCCCAGCATTTT
CSALGTGDQPQHF
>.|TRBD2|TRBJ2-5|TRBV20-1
TGCAGTGCTTACGCGGGGGGGTACCAAGAGACCCAGTACTTC
CSAYAGGYQETQYF
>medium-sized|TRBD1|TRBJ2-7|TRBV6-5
TGTGCCAGCAGTGCGACAGGGGGCTACGAGCAGTACTTC
CASSATGGYEQYF
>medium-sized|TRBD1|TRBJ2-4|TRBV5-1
TGCGCCAGCAGCCAGGGGGCCGGAATAGCCAAAAACATTCAGTACTTC
CASSQGAGIAKNIQYF
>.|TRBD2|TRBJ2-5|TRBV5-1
TGCTCCAGTAGCTTACCAGCGGGGGGGCAGGAGACCCAGTACTTC
CSSSLPAGGQETQYF
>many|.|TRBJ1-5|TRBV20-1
TGCAGTGCGTCAAAAGGGGGTAATCAGCCCCAGCATTTT
CSASKGGNQPQHF
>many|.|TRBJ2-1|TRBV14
TGTGCCAGCAGCCAATACACGTACAATGAGCAGTTCTTC
CASSQYTYNEQFF
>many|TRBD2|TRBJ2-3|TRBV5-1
TGCGCCAGCAGCTTACTAGCGGGGGGCGAAGATACGCAGTATTTT
CASSLLAGGEDTQYF
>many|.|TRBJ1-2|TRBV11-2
TGTGCCAGCAGCCGGGACCTGTGGAGGGATCATGGCTACACCTTC
CASSRDLWRDHGYTF
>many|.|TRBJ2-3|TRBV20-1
TGCAGTGCTAGAGCCCTCGGAGGGGAGGCAGATACGCAGTATTTT
CSARALGGEADTQYF
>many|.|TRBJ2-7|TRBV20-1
TGCAGTGCTAGAGAGGGTAGCGGAACTTCCTACGAGCAGTACTTC
CSAREGSGTSYEQYF
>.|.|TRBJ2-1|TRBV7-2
TGTGCCAGTAGCTCGTGGACCGTCGTGGGGGGGCAGTTCTTC
CASSSWTVVGGQFF
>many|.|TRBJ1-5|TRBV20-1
TGCAGTGGGAAACAGGGCAATCAGCCCCAGCATTTT
CSGKQGNQPQHF
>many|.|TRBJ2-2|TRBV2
TGTGCCAGCAGCAGCAGAGGGGGACGGGGCACCGGGGAGCTGTTTTTT
CASSSRGGRGTGELFF
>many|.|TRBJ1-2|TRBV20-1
TGCAGTGCTAGGACGGGGGCCTATGGCTACACCTTC
CSARTGAYGYTF
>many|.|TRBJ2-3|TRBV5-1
TGCGCCAGCAGAATGGAAGAGGGGGATACGCAGTATTTT
CASRMEEGDTQYF
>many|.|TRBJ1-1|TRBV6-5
TGTGCCAGCAGTTCCTATTTAAACACTGAAGCTTTCTTT
CASSSYLNTEAFF
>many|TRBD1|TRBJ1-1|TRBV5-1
TGCGCCAGCAGCTTAACAGGGGCGAACACTGAAGCTTTCTTT
CASSLTGANTEAFF
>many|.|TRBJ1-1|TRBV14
TGTGCCAGCAGCCAGTTGTTGAACACTGAAGCTTTCTTT
CASSQLLNTEAFF
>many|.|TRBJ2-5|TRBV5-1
TGCGCCAGCAGCCTCCCAGCCGAGACCCAGTACTTC
CASSLPAETQYF
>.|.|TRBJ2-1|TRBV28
TGTGCCAGCAGTATAGCCTGGGCCGGGGCGGGTGAGCAGTTCTTC
CASSIAWAGAGEQFF
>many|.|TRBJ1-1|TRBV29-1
TGCAGCGTCCAGGGATTCTCGAACACTGAAGCTTTCTTT
CSVQGFSNTEAFF
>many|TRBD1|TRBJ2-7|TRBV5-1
TGCGCCAGCAGCCCCGCAGGGGGCGAGCAGTACTTC
CASSPAGGEQYF
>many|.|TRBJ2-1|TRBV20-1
TGCAGTGCTGGACGCAATGAGCAGTTCTTC
CSAGRNEQFF
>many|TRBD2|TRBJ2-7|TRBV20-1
TGCAGTGCTAGGGTCTTTAGCGGGGGAGCAACCTACGAGCAGTACTTC
CSARVFSGGATYEQYF
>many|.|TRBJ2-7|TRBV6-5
TGTGCCAGCAGTTACTCGAGAACAACAGGGTGGGGCGAGCAGTACTTC
CASSYSRTTGWGEQYF
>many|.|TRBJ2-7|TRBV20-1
TGCAGTGCTAGGGTTCCGGGAATTGGGCTCGAGCAGTACTTC
CSARVPGIGLEQYF
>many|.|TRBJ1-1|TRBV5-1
TGCGCCAGCAGCTTGGTCTTTGGGTCTACTGAAGCTTTCTTT
CASSLVFGSTEAFF
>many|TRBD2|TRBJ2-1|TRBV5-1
TGCGCCAGCAGCAGGCTAGCGGGGGGGCATGAGCAGTTCTTC
CASSRLAGGHEQFF
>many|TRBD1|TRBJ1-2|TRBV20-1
TGCAGTGCTGTCCGATTAAGCCGGGACAGATTTCGAGGAGGCTACACCTTC
CSAVRLSRDRFRGGYTF
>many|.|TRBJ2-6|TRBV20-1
TGCAGTGCCGCCGAAACCCCTGGGGCCAACGTCCTGACTTTC
CSAAETPGANVLTF
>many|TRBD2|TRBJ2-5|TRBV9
TGTGCCAGCAGCGTAGGAGCGGGGGGGCTGGAGACCCAGTACTTC
CASSVGAGGLETQYF
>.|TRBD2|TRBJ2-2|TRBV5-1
TGCGCCAGCAGCTTTACTGGGACTAGCATGAACACCGGGGAGCTGTTTTTT
CASSFTGTSMNTGELFF
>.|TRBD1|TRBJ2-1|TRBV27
TGTGCCAGCAAGGGGGCAGGGAGCTCCTACAATGAGCAGTTCTTC
CASKGAGSSYNEQFF
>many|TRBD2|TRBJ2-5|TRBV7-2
TGTGCCAGCAGCTTAGGCGATAGCGGGGGTTCGGAGACCCAGTACTTC
CASSLGDSGGSETQYF
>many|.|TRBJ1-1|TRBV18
TGTGCCAGCTCACCAAGTCTGGGTCCCACTGAAGCTTTCTTT
CASSPSLGPTEAFF
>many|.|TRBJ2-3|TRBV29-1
TGCAGCGTTGAAGGGACAGATACGCAGTATTTT
CSVEGTDTQYF